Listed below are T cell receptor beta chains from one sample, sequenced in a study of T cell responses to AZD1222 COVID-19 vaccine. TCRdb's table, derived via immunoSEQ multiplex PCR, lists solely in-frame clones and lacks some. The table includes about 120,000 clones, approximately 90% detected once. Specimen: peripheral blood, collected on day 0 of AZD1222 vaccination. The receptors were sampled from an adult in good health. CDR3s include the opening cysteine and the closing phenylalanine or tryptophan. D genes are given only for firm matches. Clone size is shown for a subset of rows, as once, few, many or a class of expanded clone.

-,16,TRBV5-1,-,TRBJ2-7,TGCGCCAGCAGCTTAACAGGGAACCCGATACGCTACGAGCAGTACTTC,CASSLTGNPIRYEQYF
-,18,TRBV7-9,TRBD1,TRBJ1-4,TGTGCCAGCAGCGCGACCGGGACAGGGAACCGGATCGGTGAAAAACTGTTTTTT,CASSATGTGNRIGEKLFF
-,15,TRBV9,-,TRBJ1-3,TGTGCCAGCAGCGTAGGCGGGATTTCTGGAAACACCATATATTTT,CASSVGGISGNTIYF
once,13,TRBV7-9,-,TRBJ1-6,TGTGCCAGCAGCTTAGGGCATAATTCACCCCTCCACTTT,CASSLGHNSPLHF
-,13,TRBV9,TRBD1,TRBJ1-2,TGTGCCAGCAGCCTGACAGGGTACTATGGCTACACCTTC,CASSLTGYYGYTF
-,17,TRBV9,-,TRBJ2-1,TGTGCCAGCAGCGCCAAAGCCGGGGCCATCTCCTACAATGAGCAGTTCTTC,CASSAKAGAISYNEQFF
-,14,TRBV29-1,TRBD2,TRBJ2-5,TGCAGCGCCAGCTCACTAGCGGGGGCAGAGACCCAGTACTTC,CSASSLAGAETQYF
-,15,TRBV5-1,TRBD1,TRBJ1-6,TGCGCCAGCAGCTTGGAGGGACAGGTTAATTCACCCCTCCACTTT,CASSLEGQVNSPLHF
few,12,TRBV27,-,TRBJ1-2,TGTGCCAGCAGTTTCGGAGGGTATGGCTACACCTTC,CASSFGGYGYTF
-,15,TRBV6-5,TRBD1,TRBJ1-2,TGTGCCAGCACCCACTGGACAGGGGGGGACTATGGCTACACCTTC,CASTHWTGGDYGYTF
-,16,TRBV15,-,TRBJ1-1,TGTGCCACCAGCAGAGTTATAAGGGGGTTGAACACTGAAGCTTTCTTT,CATSRVIRGLNTEAFF
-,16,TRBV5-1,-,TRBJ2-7,TGCGCCAGCAGCTTGGAGGGGGGATCCAGCTCCTACGAGCAGTACTTC,CASSLEGGSSSYEQYF
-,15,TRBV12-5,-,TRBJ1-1,TGTGCTAGTGGTTTGGTACTTGCGACCGCCTTAGAAGCTTTCTTT,CASGLVLATALEAFF
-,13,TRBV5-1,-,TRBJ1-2,TGCGCCAGCAGCGATGCCACCTCCGGAGGCTACACCTTC,CASSDATSGGYTF
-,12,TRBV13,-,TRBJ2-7,TGTGCCAGCAGCTTATCCACCTACGAGCAGTACTTC,CASSLSTYEQYF
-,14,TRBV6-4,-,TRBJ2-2,TGTGCCAGCAGCCAGGAGATCGGCACCGGGGAGCTGTTTTTT,CASSQEIGTGELFF
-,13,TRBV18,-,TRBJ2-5,TGTGCCAGCTCACCACGCGGAGAAGAGACCCAGTACTTC,CASSPRGEETQYF
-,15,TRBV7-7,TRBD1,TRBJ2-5,TGTGCTAGCAGCTACGGCGGGACAGGGCAAGAGACCCAGTACTTC,CASSYGGTGQETQYF
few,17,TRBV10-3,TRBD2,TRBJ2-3,TGTGCCATCAGTGAGTCGACAGGACTAGCGGGGGCAGATACGCAGTATTTT,CAISESTGLAGADTQYF
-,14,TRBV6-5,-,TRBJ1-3,TGTGCCAGCAGTTATCAGGGCTCTGGAAACACCATATATTTT,CASSYQGSGNTIYF
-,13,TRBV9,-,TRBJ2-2,TGTGCCAGCAGCTTAACTCAGGGAGTGGAGCTGTTTTTT,CASSLTQGVELFF
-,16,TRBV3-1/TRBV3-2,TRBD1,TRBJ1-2,TGTGCCAGCAGCCAAATTCTTGGGACAGGGGGCCATGGCTACACCTTC,CASSQILGTGGHGYTF
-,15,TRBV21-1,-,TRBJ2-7,TGTGCCAGCAGAGAACCGGGACTAGAGATCGGCGAGCAGTACTTC,CASREPGLEIGEQYF
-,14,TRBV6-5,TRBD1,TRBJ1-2,TGTGCCAGCAGTTACGGGGACAGGGGGCACGGCTACACCTTC,CASSYGDRGHGYTF
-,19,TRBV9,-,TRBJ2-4,TGTGCCAGCAGCGCGACCCGCGGGGAAGGAAGTCTAGCCAAAAACATTCAGTACTTC,CASSATRGEGSLAKNIQYF
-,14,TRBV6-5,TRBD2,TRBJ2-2,TGTGCCAGCAGCATAGCGGGGGGTACCGGGGAGCTGTTTTTT,CASSIAGGTGELFF
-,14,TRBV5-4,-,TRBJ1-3,TGTGCCAGCAGCGGGGACATAGCTGGAAACACCATATATTTT,CASSGDIAGNTIYF
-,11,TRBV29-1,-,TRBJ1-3,TGCAGCGGTAGGGGTGGAAACACCATATATTTT,CSGRGGNTIYF
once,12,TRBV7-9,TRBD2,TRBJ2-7,TGTGCCAGCAGCTTAGCGCGGGGGGAGCAGTACTTC,CASSLARGEQYF
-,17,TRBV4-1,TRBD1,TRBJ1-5,TGCGCCAGCAGCCAAGATAGCCAGGGGGCGCAGGTAGAGCCCCAGCATTTT,CASSQDSQGAQVEPQHF
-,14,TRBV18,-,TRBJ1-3,TGTGCCAGTTTCAGGGACATGTCCGGAAACACCATATATTTT,CASFRDMSGNTIYF
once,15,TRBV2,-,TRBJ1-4,TGTGCCAGCAGTCGCAAAGGAGTTGGGGGTGAAAAACTGTTTTTT,CASSRKGVGGEKLFF
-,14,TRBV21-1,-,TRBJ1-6,TGTGCCAGCCCGCCGGCAGTCCATAATTCACCCCTCCACTTT,CASPPAVHNSPLHF
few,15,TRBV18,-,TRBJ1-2,TGTGCCAGCTCACCCCCGGCCGGGGCGGCCTATGGCTACACCTTC,CASSPPAGAAYGYTF
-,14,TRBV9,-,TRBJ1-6,TGTGCCAGCAGCGTATTACTCAGGGATTCACCCCTCCACTTT,CASSVLLRDSPLHF
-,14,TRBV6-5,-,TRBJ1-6,TGTGCCAGTACAGGGTATGGAAATAATTCACCCCTCCACTTT,CASTGYGNNSPLHF